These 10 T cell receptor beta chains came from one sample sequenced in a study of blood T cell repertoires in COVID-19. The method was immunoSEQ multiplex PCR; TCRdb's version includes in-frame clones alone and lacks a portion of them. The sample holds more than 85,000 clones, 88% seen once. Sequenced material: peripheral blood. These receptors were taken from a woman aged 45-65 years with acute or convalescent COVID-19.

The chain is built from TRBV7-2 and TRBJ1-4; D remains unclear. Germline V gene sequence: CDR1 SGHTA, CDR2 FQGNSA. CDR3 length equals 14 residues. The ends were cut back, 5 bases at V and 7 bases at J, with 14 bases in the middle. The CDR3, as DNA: TGTGCCAGCAGCCCGTCGGGGAGAACTGAAAAACTGTTTTTT. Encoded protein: CASSPSGRTEKLFF.

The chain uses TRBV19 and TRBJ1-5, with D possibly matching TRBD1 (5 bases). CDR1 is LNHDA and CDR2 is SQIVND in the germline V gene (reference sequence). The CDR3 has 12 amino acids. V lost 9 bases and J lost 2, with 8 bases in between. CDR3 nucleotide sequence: TGTGCCAGCAGGGTCGGCAATCAGCCCCAGCATTTT. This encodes CASRVGNQPQHF.

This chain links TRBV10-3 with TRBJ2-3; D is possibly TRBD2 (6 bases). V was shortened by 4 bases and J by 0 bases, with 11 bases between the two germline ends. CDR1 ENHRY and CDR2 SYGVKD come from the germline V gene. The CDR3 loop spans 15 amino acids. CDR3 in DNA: TGTGCCATCAGTGGGGGCGGACTAAGCACAGATACGCAGTATTTT. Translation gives CAISGGGLSTDTQYF.

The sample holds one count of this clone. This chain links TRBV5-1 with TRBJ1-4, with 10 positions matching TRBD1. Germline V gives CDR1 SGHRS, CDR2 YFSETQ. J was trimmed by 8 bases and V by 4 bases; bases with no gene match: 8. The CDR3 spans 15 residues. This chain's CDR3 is CASSLSGTGEEKLFF. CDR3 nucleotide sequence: TGCGCCAGCAGCCTATCCGGGACAGGGGAGGAAAAACTGTTTTTT.

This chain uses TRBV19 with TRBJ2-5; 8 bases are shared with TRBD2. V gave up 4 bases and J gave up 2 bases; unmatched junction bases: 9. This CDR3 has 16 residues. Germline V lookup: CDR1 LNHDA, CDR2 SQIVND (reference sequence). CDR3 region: CASSNRPGGPQETQYF. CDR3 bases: TGTGCCAGTAGTAACCGACCGGGAGGGCCTCAAGAGACCCAGTACTTC.

The CDR3 DNA sequence: TGCGCCAGCAGCTTGGAGCCTGGGGCCAACGTCCTGACTTTC. Its protein product is CASSLEPGANVLTF. The V gene is TRBV5-1, the J gene TRBJ2-6; no clear D. The CDR3 loop spans 14 amino acids. Germline values: CDR1 SGHRS, CDR2 YFSETQ. Trimming pared 0 bases from V and 2 bases from J, leaving 3 bases between. Full variable domain (rest looked up from reference TRBV5-1 and TRBJ2-6): KAGVTQTPRYLIKTRGQQVTLSCSPISGHRSVSWYQQTPGQGLQFLFEYFSETQRNKGNFPGRFSGRQFSNSRSEMNVSTLELGDSALYLCASSLEPGANVLTFGAGSRLTVL.

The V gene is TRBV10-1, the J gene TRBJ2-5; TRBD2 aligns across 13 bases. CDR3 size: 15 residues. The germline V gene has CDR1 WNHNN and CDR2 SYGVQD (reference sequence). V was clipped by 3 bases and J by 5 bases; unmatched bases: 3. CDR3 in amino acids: CASSELAGGKETQYF. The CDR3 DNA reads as TGCGCCAGCAGTGAACTAGCGGGAGGGAAGGAGACCCAGTACTTC.

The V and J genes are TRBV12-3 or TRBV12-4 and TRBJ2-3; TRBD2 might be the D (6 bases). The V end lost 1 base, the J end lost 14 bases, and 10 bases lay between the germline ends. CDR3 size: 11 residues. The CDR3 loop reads CASSLGQGGYF. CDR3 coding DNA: TGTGCCAGCAGTTTAGGCCAGGGAGGGTATTTT.

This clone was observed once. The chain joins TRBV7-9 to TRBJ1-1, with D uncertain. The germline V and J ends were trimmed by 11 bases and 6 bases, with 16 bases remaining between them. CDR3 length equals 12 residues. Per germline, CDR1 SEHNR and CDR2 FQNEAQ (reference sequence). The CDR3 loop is CAVNRGRAEAFF. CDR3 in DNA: TGTGCCGTTAATAGAGGGCGCGCTGAAGCTTTCTTT.

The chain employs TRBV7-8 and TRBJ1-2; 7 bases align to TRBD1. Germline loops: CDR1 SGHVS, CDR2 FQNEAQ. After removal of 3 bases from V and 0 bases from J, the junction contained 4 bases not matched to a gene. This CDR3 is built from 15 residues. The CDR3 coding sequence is TGTGCCAGCAGCTTCGGAAGGGGGCCTAACTATGGCTACACCTTC. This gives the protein CASSFGRGPNYGYTF.